The 21 T cell receptor beta chains listed next were all sequenced from one sample in a study of T-cell reconstitution after alpha-beta-depleted transplantation in children. Unique molecular identifiers tagged the TCRbeta library. TCRdb analysed the PCR reads with MiXCR anew, one entry per CDR3 protein. The table shows just over 950,000 distinct CDR3 sequences, with about 31% occurring only once. Sequences were derived from PBMCs, mostly from graft donor cells, sampled 360 days after TCRalphabeta/CD19-depleted stem cell transplant. All receptors come from a boy under two years old who had a stem cell transplant for SCID, so the T cells may come from the graft donor.

The chain uses TRBV6-2 or TRBV6-3 and TRBJ2-4; tentative D call: TRBD1 (5 bases). This CDR3 comprises 14 residues. Germline CDR1 MNHEY, CDR2 SVGEGT. Deletions cut 8 bases from V and 0 bases from J, with 11 bases between. The DNA of the CDR3 is TGTGCCAGCCAAGGACATCTAGCCAAAAACATTCAGTACTTC. It translates to CASQGHLAKNIQYF.

Only a few counts were recorded for this clonotype. The chain couples TRBV7-9 to TRBJ1-2, with 9 bases identical to TRBD1. This CDR3 spans 13 amino acids. Germline V CDR1 and CDR2: SEHNR, FQNEAQ (reference sequence). V lost 4 bases and J lost 7; bases outside the gene matches: 4. DNA of the CDR3: TGTGCCAGCAGCTGGGACAGGGCATCTGGCTACACCTTC. It specifies CASSWDRASGYTF.

V gene TRBV9 combines with J gene TRBJ2-1, with 7 bases fitting TRBD2. V was clipped by 4 bases and J by 0 bases; unmatched bases: 7. The germline V gene has CDR1 SGDLS and CDR2 YYNGEE. The CDR3 contains 16 residues. This CDR3 is CASSPRDYSSYNEQFF. DNA for the CDR3: TGTGCCAGCAGCCCGAGGGACTACAGCTCCTACAATGAGCAGTTCTTC.

J is TRBJ1-1 and V is TRBV10-3, with TRBD1 identical over 7 bases. CDR1 is ENHRY, CDR2 SYGVKD, per germline. The CDR3 is made up of 15 amino acids. The V and J ends lost 3 bases and 1 base, in that order; junction bases with no gene match: 5. CDR3 coding DNA: TGTGCCATCAGTGAAGATGACAGGGCGAACACTGAAGCTTTCTTT. It encodes CAISEDDRANTEAFF.

The chain has TRBV29-1 and TRBJ2-1, with 7 positions matching TRBD1. CDR1 is SQVTM and CDR2 is ANQGSEA in the germline V gene. The CDR3 runs 14 residues. Unmatched junction bases numbered 4, after V lost 5 bases and J lost 0 bases. In DNA form, the CDR3 reads TGCAGCGTTAAGGGACAGAGCTCCTACAATGAGCAGTTCTTC. Its translation is CSVKGQSSYNEQFF.

The chain combines TRBV12-3 or TRBV12-4 with TRBJ1-2; unclear D gene. Trimming removed 5 bases from V and 7 bases from J, with 14 bases in between. The CDR3 runs to 13 residues. The CDR3 region is CASSRDVAGGYTF. DNA for the CDR3: TGTGCCAGCAGTCGAGACGTCGCGGGTGGCTACACCTTC.

This clonotype was recorded a few times. The genes are TRBV2 and TRBJ2-6, with TRBD1 as a possible D gene (6 bases). Germline V gene data show CDR1 as SNHLY and CDR2 as FYNNEI. Trimming shortened V by 4 bases and J by 1 base, and 17 bases separated the two germline ends. The CDR3 contains 18 residues. The CDR3 DNA reads as TGTGCCAGCAGTGCTACCCGGACAGCTAAGTCTGGGGCCAACGTCCTGACTTTC. Translating gives CASSATRTAKSGANVLTF. Using reference TRBV2 and TRBJ2-6 for the parts outside the CDR3, the full variable domain is EPEVTQTPSHQVTQMGQEVILRCVPISNHLYFYWYRQILGQKVEFLVSFYNNEISEKSEIFDDQFSVERPDGSNFTLKIRSTKLEDSAMYFCASSATRTAKSGANVLTFGAGSRLTVL.

The rearrangement uses TRBV3-1 and TRBJ2-3, with D perhaps matching TRBD2 (6 bases). The germline V gene encodes CDR1 LGHDT and CDR2 YNNKEL (reference sequence). V shed 3 bases and J shed 7 bases, with 23 bases lying between them. The CDR3 spans 17 residues. CDR3 sequence reads: CASSHRGPGLERNTQYF. In nucleotides, the CDR3 is TGTGCCAGCAGCCACCGAGGGCCGGGACTCGAAAGGAATACGCAGTATTTT.

The chain has TRBV29-1 and TRBJ2-3; 10 bases match TRBD1. CDR3 size: 13 residues. The V gene's germline CDR1 is SQVTM and CDR2 ANQGSEA. The ends lost 3 bases at V and 7 bases at J; junction bases unmatched: 4. In DNA, the CDR3 is TGCAGCGTTGAGAGGGACAGGGGAAATACGCAGTATTTT. Translating gives CSVERDRGNTQYF.

The CDR3 region has the DNA TGTGCCAGCAGTATAGCGGCCAAGTACCAAGAGACCCAGTACTTC. Its translation is CASSIAAKYQETQYF. The chain joins TRBV28 to TRBJ2-5; perhaps TRBD2 as D (6 bases). Germline lookup yields CDR1 MDHEN and CDR2 SYDVKM. The V and J ends lost 5 bases and 0 bases respectively, with 13 bases between them. The CDR3 length is 15 residues.

The chain carries TRBV5-1 and TRBJ1-2; D possibly corresponds to TRBD1 (5 bases). This CDR3 spans 14 amino acids. Germline lookup yields CDR1 SGHRS and CDR2 YFSETQ. V was cut by 1 base and J by 6 bases, with 13 bases left in between. The CDR3 nucleotides read TGCGCCAGCAGCTTGAGCGGGGGATTAGATGGCTACACCTTC. Translation: CASSLSGGLDGYTF.

This clonotype came up a few times. V and J are TRBV28 and TRBJ1-6; no definite D call. CDR1 is MDHEN and CDR2 is SYDVKM in the germline V gene. V was trimmed by 6 bases and J by 10 bases, leaving 19 bases between them. CDR3 length equals 15 residues. This CDR3 reads CASSSPQTAGSPLHF. The CDR3 DNA reads TGTGCCAGCAGCTCTCCTCAGACGGCTGGGTCACCCCTCCACTTT.

A few counts support this clonotype. Because it lacks the conserved phenylalanine or tryptophan at the end, this CDR3 is likely a read error. No DNA is shown, since the ends of the CDR3 on it are uncertain; the CDR3 is the one TCRdb lists. The rearrangement links TRBV7-6 to TRBJ1-1; TRBD1, the table's D call, was not compared with the DNA. Inclusive of both ends, the CDR3 amounts to 11 amino acids. The germline V gene has CDR1 SGHVS and CDR2 FNYEAQ. This CDR3 reads CASSNRTGIFL.

This chain joins TRBV10-3 and TRBJ1-5; no clear D. Germline CDR1 ENHRY, CDR2 SYGVKD. This CDR3 comprises 15 residues. V was clipped by 10 bases and J by 0 bases, with 16 bases between them. The CDR3 region is CATGSEGFSNQPQHF. The CDR3 DNA is TGTGCCACCGGCTCCGAAGGATTTAGCAATCAGCCCCAGCATTTT.

This clonotype was found a few times. This rearrangement joins TRBV9 to TRBJ2-1, with 7 positions matching TRBD2. This CDR3 has 16 residues. CDR1 and CDR2 from the germline V gene are SGDLS and YYNGEE. V lost 0 bases, J lost 3 bases, and 6 bases stayed unmatched. The CDR3 loop is CASSVATSGIYNEQFF. Written as DNA, the CDR3 is TGTGCCAGCAGCGTAGCTACGAGCGGGATCTACAATGAGCAGTTCTTC.

The chain carries TRBV5-1 and TRBJ1-1; 7 bases map to TRBD1. Trimming took 3 bases from V and 4 from J; bases not matched to a gene: 9. From germline, CDR1 is SGHRS and CDR2 YFSETQ. This CDR3 contains 15 residues. CDR3: CASSSLTAGGTEAFF. The CDR3 nucleotides are TGCGCCAGCAGCTCACTAACCGCAGGGGGCACTGAAGCTTTCTTT.

The rearrangement joins TRBV7-9 to TRBJ1-6; D is uncertain. The CDR3 totals 13 residues. Germline V gene lookup returns CDR1 SEHNR and CDR2 FQNEAQ (reference sequence). V was cut by 4 bases and J by 8 bases, with 9 bases left in between. The chain's CDR3 is CASSSEMDSPLHF. DNA of the CDR3: TGTGCCAGCAGCTCCGAAATGGATTCACCCCTCCACTTT.

This clonotype was found a few times. The chain links TRBV4-2 to TRBJ2-2; maybe TRBD2 (7 bases). This CDR3 is built from 17 residues. Trimming removed 0 bases from V and 6 bases from J, with 17 bases in between. CDR1 LGHNA and CDR2 YNFKEQ come from the germline V gene. CDR3 sequence: CASSQDGEGGRSGELFF. The CDR3, as DNA: TGTGCCAGCAGCCAAGACGGGGAGGGGGGTCGATCCGGGGAGCTGTTTTTT.

J is TRBJ2-1 and V is TRBV12-3 or TRBV12-4, with TRBD2 identical over 11 bases. The ends lost 6 bases at V and 5 bases at J; junction bases unmatched: 6. The CDR3 is 15 residues long. CDR3 coding DNA: TGTGCCAGCAGCCCGACTAGCGGGGCTAACAATGAGCAGTTCTTC. It encodes CASSPTSGANNEQFF.

The chain joins TRBV5-1 to TRBJ2-7, with a weak D call TRBD2 (6 bases). Germline values: CDR1 SGHRS, CDR2 YFSETQ. This CDR3 is 15 amino acids long. The V and J ends lost 2 bases and 3 bases respectively, with 15 bases between them. CDR3 sequence reads: CASSFYSGGYYEQYF. CDR3 DNA: TGCGCCAGCAGCTTCTACAGCGGAGGGTACTACGAGCAGTACTTC. The whole variable domain, remainder taken from reference TRBV5-1 and TRBJ2-7, is KAGVTQTPRYLIKTRGQQVTLSCSPISGHRSVSWYQQTPGQGLQFLFEYFSETQRNKGNFPGRFSGRQFSNSRSEMNVSTLELGDSALYLCASSFYSGGYYEQYFGPGTRLTVT.

This clonotype was counted between two and nine times. The gene calls are TRBV5-1 and TRBJ1-1; the match to TRBD1 covers 9 bases. Germline V gives CDR1 SGHRS, CDR2 YFSETQ. The V segment lost 4 bases and the J segment 9 bases; nucleotides outside the gene matches: 7. This CDR3 is built from 13 residues. The CDR3 DNA reads as TGCGCCAGCAGCCTGGGACAGGGAGTTCAAGCTTTCTTT. Amino acid sequence: CASSLGQGVQAFF.